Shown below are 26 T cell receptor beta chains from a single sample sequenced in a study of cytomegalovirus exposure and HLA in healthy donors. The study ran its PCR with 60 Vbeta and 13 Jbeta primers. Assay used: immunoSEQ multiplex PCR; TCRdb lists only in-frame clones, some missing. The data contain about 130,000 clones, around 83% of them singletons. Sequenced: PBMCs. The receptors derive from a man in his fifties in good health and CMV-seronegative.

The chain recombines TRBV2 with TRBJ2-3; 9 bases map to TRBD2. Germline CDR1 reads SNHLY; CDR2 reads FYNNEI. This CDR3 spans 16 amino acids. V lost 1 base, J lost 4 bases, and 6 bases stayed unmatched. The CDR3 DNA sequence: TGTGCCAGCAGTGAAGGGCGGGGGGGCTTGTCAGATACGCAGTATTTT. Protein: CASSEGRGGLSDTQYF.

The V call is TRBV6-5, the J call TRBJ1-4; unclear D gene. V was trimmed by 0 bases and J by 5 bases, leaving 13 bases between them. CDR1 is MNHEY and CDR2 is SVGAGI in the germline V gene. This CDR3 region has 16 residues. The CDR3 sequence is CASSYSFGQENEKLFF. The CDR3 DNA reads TGTGCCAGCAGTTACTCCTTTGGGCAGGAAAATGAAAAACTGTTTTTT.

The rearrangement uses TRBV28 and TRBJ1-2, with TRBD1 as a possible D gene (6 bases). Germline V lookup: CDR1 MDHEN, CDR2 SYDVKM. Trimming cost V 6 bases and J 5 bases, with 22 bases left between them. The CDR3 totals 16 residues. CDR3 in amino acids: CASSSNTGNSAYGYTF. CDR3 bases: TGTGCCAGCAGCTCTAACACAGGGAACTCCGCTTATGGCTACACCTTC.

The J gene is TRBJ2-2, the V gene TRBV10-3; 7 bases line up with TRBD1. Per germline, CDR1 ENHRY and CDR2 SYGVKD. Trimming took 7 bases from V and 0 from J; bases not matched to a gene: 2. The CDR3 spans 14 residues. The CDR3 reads CAITGQTNTGELFF. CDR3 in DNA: TGTGCCATCACGGGACAGACGAACACCGGGGAGCTGTTTTTT.

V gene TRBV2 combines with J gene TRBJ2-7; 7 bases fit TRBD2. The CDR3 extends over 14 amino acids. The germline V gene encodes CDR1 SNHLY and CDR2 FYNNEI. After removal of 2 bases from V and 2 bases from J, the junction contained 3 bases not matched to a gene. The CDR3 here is CASSEWGGTYEQYF. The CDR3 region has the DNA TGTGCCAGCAGTGAATGGGGAGGGACCTACGAGCAGTACTTC. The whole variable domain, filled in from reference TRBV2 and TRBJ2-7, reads EPEVTQTPSHQVTQMGQEVILRCVPISNHLYFYWYRQILGQKVEFLVSFYNNEISEKSEIFDDQFSVERPDGSNFTLKIRSTKLEDSAMYFCASSEWGGTYEQYFGPGTRLTVT.

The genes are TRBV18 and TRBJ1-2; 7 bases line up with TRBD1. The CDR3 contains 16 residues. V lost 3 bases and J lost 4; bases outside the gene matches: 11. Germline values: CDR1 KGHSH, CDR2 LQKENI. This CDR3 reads CASSPFLSGTVYGYTF. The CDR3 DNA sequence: TGTGCCAGCTCACCTTTCCTCTCCGGGACAGTCTATGGCTACACCTTC.

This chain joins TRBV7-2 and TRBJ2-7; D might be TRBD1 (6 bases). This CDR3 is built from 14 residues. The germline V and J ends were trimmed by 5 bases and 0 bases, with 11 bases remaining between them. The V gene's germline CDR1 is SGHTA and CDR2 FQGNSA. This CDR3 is CASSPQGRSYEQYF. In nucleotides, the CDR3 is TGTGCCAGCAGCCCCCAGGGGCGCTCCTACGAGCAGTACTTC.

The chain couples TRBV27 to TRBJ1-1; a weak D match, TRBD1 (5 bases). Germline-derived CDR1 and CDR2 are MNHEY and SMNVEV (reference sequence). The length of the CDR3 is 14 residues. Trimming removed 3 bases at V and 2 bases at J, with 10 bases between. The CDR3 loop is CASSFRASNTEAFF. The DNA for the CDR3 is TGTGCCAGCAGTTTCAGGGCCAGTAACACTGAAGCTTTCTTT.

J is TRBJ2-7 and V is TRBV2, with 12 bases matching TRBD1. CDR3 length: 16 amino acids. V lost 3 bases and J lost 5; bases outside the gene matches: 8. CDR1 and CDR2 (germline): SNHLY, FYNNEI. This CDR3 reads CASSDPRDRGLDEQYF. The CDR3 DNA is TGTGCCAGCAGTGACCCCCGGGACAGGGGGCTAGACGAGCAGTACTTC. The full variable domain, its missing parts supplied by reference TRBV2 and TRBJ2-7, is EPEVTQTPSHQVTQMGQEVILRCVPISNHLYFYWYRQILGQKVEFLVSFYNNEISEKSEIFDDQFSVERPDGSNFTLKIRSTKLEDSAMYFCASSDPRDRGLDEQYFGPGTRLTVT.

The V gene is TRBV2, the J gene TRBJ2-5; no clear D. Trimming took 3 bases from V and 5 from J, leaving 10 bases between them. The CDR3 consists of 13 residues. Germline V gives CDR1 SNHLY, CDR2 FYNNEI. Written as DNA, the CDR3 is TGTGCCAGCAGTGACAGCGAGTTGGAGACCCAGTACTTC. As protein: CASSDSELETQYF.

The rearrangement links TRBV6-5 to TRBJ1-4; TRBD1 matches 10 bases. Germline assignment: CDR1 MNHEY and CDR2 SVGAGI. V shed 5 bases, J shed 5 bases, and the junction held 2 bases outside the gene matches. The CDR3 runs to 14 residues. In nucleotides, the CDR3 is TGTGCCAGCAGTGAGACAGGGGGCAATGAAAAACTGTTTTTT. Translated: CASSETGGNEKLFF.

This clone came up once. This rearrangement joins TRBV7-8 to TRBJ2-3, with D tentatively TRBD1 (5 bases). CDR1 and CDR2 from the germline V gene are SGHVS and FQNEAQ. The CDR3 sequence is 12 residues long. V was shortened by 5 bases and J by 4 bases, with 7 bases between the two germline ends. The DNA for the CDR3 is TGTGCCAGCAGCGTCAGGGCAGATACGCAGTATTTT. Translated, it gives CASSVRADTQYF.

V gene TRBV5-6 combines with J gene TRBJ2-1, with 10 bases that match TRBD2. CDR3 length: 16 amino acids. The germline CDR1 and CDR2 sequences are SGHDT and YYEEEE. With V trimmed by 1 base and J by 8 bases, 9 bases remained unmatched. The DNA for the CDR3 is TGTGCCAGCAGCTTGTGGTCTAGCGGGGGCTCCCATGAGCAGTTCTTC. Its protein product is CASSLWSSGGSHEQFF.

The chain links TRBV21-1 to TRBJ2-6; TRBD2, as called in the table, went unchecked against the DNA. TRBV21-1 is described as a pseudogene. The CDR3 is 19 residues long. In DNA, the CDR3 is TGTGCCAGCAGCCCCGGGGAGGGAGGGCCGAGCTCTGGGGCCAACGTCCTGACTTTC. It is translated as CASSPGEGGPSSGANVLTF.

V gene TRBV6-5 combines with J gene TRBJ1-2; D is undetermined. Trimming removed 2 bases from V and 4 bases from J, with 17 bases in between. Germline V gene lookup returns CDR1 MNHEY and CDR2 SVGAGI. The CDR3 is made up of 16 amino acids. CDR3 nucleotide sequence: TGTGCCAGCAGTTACGGCCCAGGCCGTCTTCTCTATGGCTACACCTTC. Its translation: CASSYGPGRLLYGYTF.

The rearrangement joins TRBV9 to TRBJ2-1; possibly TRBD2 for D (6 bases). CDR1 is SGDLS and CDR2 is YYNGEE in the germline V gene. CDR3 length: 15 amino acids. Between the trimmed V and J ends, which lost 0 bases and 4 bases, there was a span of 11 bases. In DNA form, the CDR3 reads TGTGCCAGCAGCGTAGAGTCTAGCGTGTACAATGAGCAGTTCTTC. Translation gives CASSVESSVYNEQFF. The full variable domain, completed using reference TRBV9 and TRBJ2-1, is DSGVTQTPKHLITATGQRVTLRCSPRSGDLSVYWYQQSLDQGLQFLIQYYNGEERAKGNILERFSAQQFPDLHSELNLSSLELGDSALYFCASSVESSVYNEQFFGPGTRLTVL.

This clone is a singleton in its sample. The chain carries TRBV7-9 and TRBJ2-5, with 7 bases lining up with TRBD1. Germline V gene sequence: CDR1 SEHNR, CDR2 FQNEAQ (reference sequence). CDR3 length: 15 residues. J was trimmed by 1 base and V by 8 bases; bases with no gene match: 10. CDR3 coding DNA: TGTGCCAGCGTTATTAGGGACAGCCGCCAAGAGACCCAGTACTTC. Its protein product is CASVIRDSRQETQYF.

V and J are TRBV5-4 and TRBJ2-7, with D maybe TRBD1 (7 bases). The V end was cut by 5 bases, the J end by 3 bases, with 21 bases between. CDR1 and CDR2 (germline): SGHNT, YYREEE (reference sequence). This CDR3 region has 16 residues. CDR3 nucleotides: TGTGCCAGCAGGCTTGGGGGTGGCAGGGGGGTCTACGAGCAGTACTTC. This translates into CASRLGGGRGVYEQYF.

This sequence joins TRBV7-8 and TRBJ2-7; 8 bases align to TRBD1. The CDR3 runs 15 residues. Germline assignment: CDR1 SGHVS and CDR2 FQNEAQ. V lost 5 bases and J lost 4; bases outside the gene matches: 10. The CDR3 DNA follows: TGTGCCAGCAGCCGCTCGGCAGGGGGCGCGTACGAGCAGTACTTC. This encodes CASSRSAGGAYEQYF.

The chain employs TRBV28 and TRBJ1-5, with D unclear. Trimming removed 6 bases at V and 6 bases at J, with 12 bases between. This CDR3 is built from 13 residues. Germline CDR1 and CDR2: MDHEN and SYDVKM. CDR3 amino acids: CASSSSNVQPQHF. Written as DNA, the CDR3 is TGTGCCAGCAGCTCATCTAATGTTCAGCCCCAGCATTTT.

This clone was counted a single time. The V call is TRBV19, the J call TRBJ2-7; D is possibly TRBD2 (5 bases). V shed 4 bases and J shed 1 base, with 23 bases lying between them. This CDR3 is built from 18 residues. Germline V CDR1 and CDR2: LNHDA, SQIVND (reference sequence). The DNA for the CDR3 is TGTGCCAGTAGTAGCGGACGGCCGAGGGTATTGTGGTCCTACGAGCAGTACTTC. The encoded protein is CASSSGRPRVLWSYEQYF.

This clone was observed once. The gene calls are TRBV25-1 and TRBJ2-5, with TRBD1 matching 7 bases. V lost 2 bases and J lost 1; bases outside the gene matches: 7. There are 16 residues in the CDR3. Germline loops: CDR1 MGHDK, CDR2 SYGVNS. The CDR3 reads CASSETTGASQETQYF. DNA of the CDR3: TGTGCCAGCAGTGAAACTACAGGGGCGTCCCAAGAGACCCAGTACTTC.

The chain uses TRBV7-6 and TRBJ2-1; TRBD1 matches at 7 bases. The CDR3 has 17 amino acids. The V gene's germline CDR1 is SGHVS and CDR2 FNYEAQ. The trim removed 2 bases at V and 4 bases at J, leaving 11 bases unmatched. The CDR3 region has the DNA TGTGCCAGCAGCTTAAAACCCGTTGGGACAGCTTACAATGAGCAGTTCTTC. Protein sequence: CASSLKPVGTAYNEQFF.

The chain's CDR3 is CASSLGTGGYSPLHF. CDR3 coding DNA: TGTGCCAGCAGCTTGGGGACAGGGGGTTATTCACCCCTCCACTTT. This sequence joins TRBV11-2 and TRBJ1-6; TRBD1 matches at 11 bases. V shed 3 bases, J shed 8 bases, and the junction held 3 bases outside the gene matches. Germline V gene data show CDR1 as SGHAT and CDR2 as FQNNGV. This CDR3 comprises 15 residues.

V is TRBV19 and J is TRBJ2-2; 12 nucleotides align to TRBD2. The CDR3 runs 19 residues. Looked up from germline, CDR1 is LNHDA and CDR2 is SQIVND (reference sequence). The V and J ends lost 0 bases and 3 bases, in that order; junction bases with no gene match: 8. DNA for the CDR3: TGTGCCAGTAGTATAGATACTAGCGGGGGGCCTCCGTACACCGGGGAGCTGTTTTTT. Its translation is CASSIDTSGGPPYTGELFF.

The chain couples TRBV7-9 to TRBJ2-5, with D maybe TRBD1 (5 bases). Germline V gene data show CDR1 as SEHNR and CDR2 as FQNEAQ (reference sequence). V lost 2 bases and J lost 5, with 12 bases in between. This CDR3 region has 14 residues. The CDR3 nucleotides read TGTGCCAGCAGCTTATTTGACAGTGGGGAGACCCAGTACTTC. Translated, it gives CASSLFDSGETQYF.